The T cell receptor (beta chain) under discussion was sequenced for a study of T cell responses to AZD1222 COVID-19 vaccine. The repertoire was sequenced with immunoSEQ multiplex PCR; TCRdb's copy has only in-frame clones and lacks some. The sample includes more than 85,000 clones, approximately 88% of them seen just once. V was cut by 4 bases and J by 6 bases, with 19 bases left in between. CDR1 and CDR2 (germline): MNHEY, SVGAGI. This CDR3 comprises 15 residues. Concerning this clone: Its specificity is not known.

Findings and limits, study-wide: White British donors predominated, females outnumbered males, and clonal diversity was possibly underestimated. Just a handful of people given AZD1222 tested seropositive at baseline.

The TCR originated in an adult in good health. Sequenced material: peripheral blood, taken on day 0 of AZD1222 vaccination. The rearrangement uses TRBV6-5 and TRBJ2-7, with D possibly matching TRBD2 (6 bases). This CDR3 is CASSSRELALGEQYF. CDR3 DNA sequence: TGTGCCAGCAGTTCCCGGGAACTAGCTCTCGGCGAGCAGTACTTC.